The next 7 T cell receptor beta chains were all read from a single sample in a study of blood T cell repertoires in COVID-19 (dated by TCRdb to between 2020 and 2021). Library preparation was by the immunoSEQ multiplex PCR assay. As stored in TCRdb, this immuneACCESS dataset retains in-frame rearrangements with V and J assigned. A fraction of the clones does not appear; measured against another copy, unresolved V genes explain less than half of the discrepancy, and the remainder lacks a known reason. The table for this sample lists around 180,000 clones; around 82% of them were counted only once. Clones ranked in the top ten supply approximately 16% of the sample. What was sequenced was PBMCs or T cells enriched from blood (not recorded which). These receptor sequences come from a woman between 45 and 60 years old with acute COVID-19.

This clone is a singleton in its sample. The chain is built from TRBV7-9 and TRBJ1-4, with D perhaps matching TRBD1 (5 bases). V lost 1 base to trimming and J lost 7 bases, with 10 bases between them. CDR1 and CDR2 from the germline V gene are SEHNR and FQNEAQ (reference sequence). This CDR3 has 14 amino acids. The CDR3 sequence is CASSLGAGIEKLFF. The CDR3 coding sequence is TGTGCCAGCAGCTTAGGGGCAGGGATTGAAAAACTGTTTTTT.

The chain employs TRBV3-1 (or the pseudogene TRBV3-2) and TRBJ1-2; D uncertain. V was trimmed by 1 base and J by 2 bases, leaving 8 bases between them. This CDR3 comprises 14 residues. Looked up from germline, CDR1 is LGHDT and CDR2 is YNNKEL (reference sequence). The CDR3 protein is CASSQGRGNYGYTF. The CDR3 nucleotides read TGTGCCAGCAGCCAAGGACGGGGAAACTATGGCTACACCTTC.

The chain combines TRBV7-2 with TRBJ2-3; D possibly corresponds to TRBD1 (5 bases). V dropped 2 bases and J dropped 6 bases, with 12 bases sitting between them. The CDR3 is 14 residues long. Germline V gene lookup returns CDR1 SGHTA and CDR2 FQGNSA. This CDR3 is CASSLRQRADTQYF. As DNA, the CDR3 is TGTGCCAGCAGCTTAAGACAGCGTGCGGATACGCAGTATTTT.

The rearrangement links TRBV2 to TRBJ1-3; the D gene is possibly TRBD1 (6 bases). V was pared by 6 bases and J by 0 bases, with 9 bases between. The CDR3 consists of 14 residues. Germline V lookup: CDR1 SNHLY, CDR2 FYNNEI. CDR3 amino acids: CASSGQSSGNTIYF. CDR3 coding DNA: TGTGCCAGCAGCGGACAGAGCTCTGGAAACACCATATATTTT.

The genes are TRBV14 and TRBJ1-5; D is perhaps TRBD1 (5 bases). Germline-derived CDR1 and CDR2 are SGHDN and FVKESK. V was clipped by 4 bases and J by 6 bases, with 10 bases between them. The CDR3 consists of 13 residues. The chain's CDR3 is CASSPHGAQPQHF. The CDR3 bases are TGTGCCAGCAGCCCACATGGGGCTCAGCCCCAGCATTTT.

The chain is built from TRBV28 and TRBJ1-1; a possible D gene is TRBD1 (5 bases). Germline lookup yields CDR1 MDHEN and CDR2 SYDVKM. The V and J ends lost 6 bases and 5 bases respectively, with 13 bases between them. This CDR3 region has 13 residues. CDR3: CASRGQGPTEAFF. CDR3 DNA: TGTGCCAGCAGGGGCCAGGGTCCGACTGAAGCTTTCTTT.

This clone was observed a handful of times. The V and J genes are TRBV19 and TRBJ1-5; D may be TRBD1 (5 bases). CDR3 size: 15 residues. V lost 3 bases, J lost 4 bases, and 13 bases lay in between. The germline V gene has CDR1 LNHDA and CDR2 SQIVND (reference sequence). The CDR3 coding sequence is TGTGCCAGTAGTATGGGCGGGGCGACGAATCAGCCCCAGCATTTT. It specifies CASSMGGATNQPQHF.